The clone carrying this T cell receptor beta chain showed up just a few times. Via MiXCR, TCRdb re-called the PCR reads, giving one row per CDR3 protein. The table shows about 8,600 distinct CDR3 sequences, with approximately 12% occurring only once. The CDR3 runs to 15 residues. Germline-derived CDR1 and CDR2 are GTSNPN and SVGIG (reference sequence). Trimming pared 2 bases from V and 1 base from J, leaving 14 bases between. This specimen belongs to a study of CXCR3 chemokines and chemotherapy response in bladder cancer. The receptor's source is a human donor with bladder cancer that responded to neoadjuvant chemotherapy. V usage is TRBV30 and J usage is TRBJ1-1, with D hard to call. The sample here was taken from a patient whose treatment included neoadjuvant chemotherapy. DNA for the CDR3: TGTGCCTGGAGTAGGGCCAGGACTCAGAACACTGAAGCTTTCTTT. It translates to CAWSRARTQNTEAFF.